What follows is one T cell receptor beta chain and its context. Its antigen remains unidentified. TCRdb shows the sequencer as NextSeq 550. The Human TCR Profiling Kit (MiLaboratory) was used to make UMI-labeled 5' RACE TRB cDNA libraries. The full amount of extracted RNA was used for cDNA synthesis, and the full amount of resulting cDNA was used for PCR amplification. The libraries were made side by side, with each library going through the same number of PCR cycles. The authors' pipeline ran thus. About 54,000 +/- 9,700 unique UMI-labeled TRB cDNA molecules per library were extracted with MIGEC and MiXCR, with at least two reads per UMI required. An average of around 40,000 +/- 10,000 functional in-frame TRB CDR3 nucleotide clonotypes without stop codons was found per library. After downsampling to 5000 UMI-labeled TRB molecules per sample, diversity metrics, including normalized Shannon-Wiener and Chao1, were computed in VDJtools. VDJtools was used to calculate clonotype-size-weighted physicochemical properties of the central five CDR3 residues, namely interaction energy, strength, volume and Kidera factor 4. After reprocessing by TCRdb, each CDR3 protein sequence is one entry, and no DNA is given. For this entry, the V and J calls and clone size follow TCRdb and not the study's own pipeline. The table for this sample lists roughly 100,000 distinct CDR3 sequences. The top ten constitute over 0.35% of the sample.

These data come from a study of CXCR3-negative and CXCR3-positive naive CD8 T cells (dated by TCRdb to between 2017 and 2020). The study in broad terms: In total, around 140 million TRB reads were obtained, or roughly 1.5 +/- 0.3 million reads per library. Data from 11 donors, pooled across two independent experiments, went into the diversity and physicochemical repertoire analyses. Naive subsets from five or six donors and memory cells from 3 donors were included in the TRBV-TRBJ cluster analysis. The research as a whole found: Compared with CXCR3-negative naive cells, CXCR3-positive naive cells had TRB CDR3s with higher hydrophobicity (lower Kidera factor 4), lower energy, and higher strength and volume indices. Because surface CD5, which has been linked to self-reactivity in mice, was comparable between naive subsets, TCR interaction strength was also inferred from TRB CDR3 physicochemical properties. Because CXCR3 expression was partially decreased after cryopreservation, freshly isolated PBMCs were used for most assays. Within the same donor, TRBV-TRBJ usage looked similar between naive CXCR3-negative and CXCR3-positive cells, but memory cells had distinct patterns. Comparably high repertoire diversity was found in both naive subsets, whereas much lower repertoire diversity was found in memory CD8+ T cells.

CDR1 and CDR2 are read off the germline V gene (reference sequence) as DFQATT and SNEGSKA. Including the terminal cysteine and phenylalanine, the CDR3 comprises 15 residues. There is no recorded DNA. For every CD8+ T cell subset, about 300,000 cells were flow-sorted straight into RLT lysis buffer, and each subset was sorted in triplicate. Naive CD8+ T cells were defined stringently as CD45RO-CCR7+CD27+CD95- to exclude memory contaminants. Standard density gradient centrifugation was used to isolate peripheral blood mononuclear cells from buffy coats. Naive CXCR3-negative and CXCR3-positive CD8+ T cells were flow-sorted using a FACSAria III. Total RNA was extracted from sorted cells using an RNeasy Mini Kit.

Sequencing used naive CXCR3+ CD8+ T cells from blood. The sample's cell subset or site label, in plain terms: CD45RO-CCR7+CD27+CD95- naive CD8+ T cells expressing CXCR3 (TNR3+). The rearranged chain carries TRBV20-1 and TRBJ2-7; the TCRdb call, TRBD1, lacks DNA for checking. The TCR comes from a human donor in good health. Some clones in this sample may be carry-over from other donors' samples. The CDR3 is CSAEAGRGLSYEQYF.